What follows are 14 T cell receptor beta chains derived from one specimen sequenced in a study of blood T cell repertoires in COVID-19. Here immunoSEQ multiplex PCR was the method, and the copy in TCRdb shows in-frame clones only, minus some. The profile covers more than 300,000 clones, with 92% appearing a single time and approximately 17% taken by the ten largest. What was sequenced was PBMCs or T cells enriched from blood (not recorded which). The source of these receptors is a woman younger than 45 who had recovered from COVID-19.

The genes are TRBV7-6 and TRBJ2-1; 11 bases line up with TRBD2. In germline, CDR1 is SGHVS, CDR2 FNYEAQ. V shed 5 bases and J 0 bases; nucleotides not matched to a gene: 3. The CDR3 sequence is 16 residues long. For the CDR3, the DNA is TGTGCCAGCAGCCTACTAGCGGGGGCCTCCTACAATGAGCAGTTCTTC. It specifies CASSLLAGASYNEQFF.

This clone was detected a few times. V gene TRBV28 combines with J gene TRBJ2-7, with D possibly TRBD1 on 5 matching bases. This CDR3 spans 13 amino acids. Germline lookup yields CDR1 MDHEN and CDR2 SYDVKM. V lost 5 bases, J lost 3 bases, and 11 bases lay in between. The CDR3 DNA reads TGTGCCAGCAGTCCTTCACAGGACTACGAGCAGTACTTC. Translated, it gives CASSPSQDYEQYF.

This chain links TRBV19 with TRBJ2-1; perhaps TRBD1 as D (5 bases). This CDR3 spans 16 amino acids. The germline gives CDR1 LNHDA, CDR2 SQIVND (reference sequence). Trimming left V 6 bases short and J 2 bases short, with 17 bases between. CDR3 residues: CASSTYDSGAYNEQFF. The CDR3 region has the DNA TGTGCCAGTAGCACCTATGACAGTGGGGCCTACAATGAGCAGTTCTTC.

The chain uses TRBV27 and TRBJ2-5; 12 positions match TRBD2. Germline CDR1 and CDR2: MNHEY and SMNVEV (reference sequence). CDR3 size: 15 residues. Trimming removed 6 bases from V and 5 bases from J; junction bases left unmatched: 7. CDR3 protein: CASRTRLAGVETQYF. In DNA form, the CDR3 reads TGTGCCAGCAGGACAAGACTAGCGGGGGTTGAGACCCAGTACTTC.

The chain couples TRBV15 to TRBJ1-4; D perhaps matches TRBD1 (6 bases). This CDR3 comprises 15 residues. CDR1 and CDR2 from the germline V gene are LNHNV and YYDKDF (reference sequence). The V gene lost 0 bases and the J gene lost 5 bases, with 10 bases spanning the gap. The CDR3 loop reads CATSRDRTGNEKLFF. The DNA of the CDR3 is TGTGCCACCAGCAGAGACCGAACAGGGAATGAAAAACTGTTTTTT.

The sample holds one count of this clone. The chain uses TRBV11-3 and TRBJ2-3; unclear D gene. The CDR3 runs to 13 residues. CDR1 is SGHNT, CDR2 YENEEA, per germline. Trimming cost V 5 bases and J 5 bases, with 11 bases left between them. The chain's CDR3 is CASSPIPGDTQYF. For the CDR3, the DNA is TGTGCCAGCAGCCCAATCCCGGGAGATACGCAGTATTTT.

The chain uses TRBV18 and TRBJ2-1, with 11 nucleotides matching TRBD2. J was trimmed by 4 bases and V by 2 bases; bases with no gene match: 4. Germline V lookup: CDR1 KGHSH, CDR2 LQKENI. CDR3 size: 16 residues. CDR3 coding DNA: TGTGCCAGCTCACCATCCGGGACTAGCGGTTACAATGAGCAGTTCTTC. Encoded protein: CASSPSGTSGYNEQFF. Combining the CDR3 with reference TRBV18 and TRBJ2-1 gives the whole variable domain NAGVMQNPRHLVRRRGQEARLRCSPMKGHSHVYWYRQLPEEGLKFMVYLQKENIIDESGMPKERFSAEFPKEGPSILRIQQVVRGDSAAYFCASSPSGTSGYNEQFFGPGTRLTVL.

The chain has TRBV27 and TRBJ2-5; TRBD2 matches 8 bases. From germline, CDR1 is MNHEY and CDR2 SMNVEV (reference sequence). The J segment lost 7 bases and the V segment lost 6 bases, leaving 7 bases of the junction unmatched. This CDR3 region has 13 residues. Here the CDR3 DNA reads TGTGCCAGCAGGGCGGGAGGCGGTAGGACCCAGTACTTC. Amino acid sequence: CASRAGGGRTQYF.

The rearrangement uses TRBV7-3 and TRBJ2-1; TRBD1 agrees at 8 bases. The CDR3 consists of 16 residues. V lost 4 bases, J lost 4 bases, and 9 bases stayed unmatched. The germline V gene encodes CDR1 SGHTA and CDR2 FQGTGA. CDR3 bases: TGTGCCAGCAGCTCCTCCGGGACAGGACATTACAATGAGCAGTTCTTC. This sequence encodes CASSSSGTGHYNEQFF.

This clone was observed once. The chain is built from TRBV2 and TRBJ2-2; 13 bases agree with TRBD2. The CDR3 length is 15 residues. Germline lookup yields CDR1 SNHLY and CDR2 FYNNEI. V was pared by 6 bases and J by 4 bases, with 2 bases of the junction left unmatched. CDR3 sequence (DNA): TGTGCCAGCAGGCGACTAGCGGGAGGCACCGGGGAGCTGTTTTTT. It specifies CASRRLAGGTGELFF.

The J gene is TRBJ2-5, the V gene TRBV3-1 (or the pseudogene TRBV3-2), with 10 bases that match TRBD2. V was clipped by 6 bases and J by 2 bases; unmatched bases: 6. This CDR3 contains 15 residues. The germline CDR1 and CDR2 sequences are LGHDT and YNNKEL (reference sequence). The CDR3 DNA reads TGTGCCAGCAGGCCTAGCGGGGGAGCTCAAGAGACCCAGTACTTC. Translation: CASRPSGGAQETQYF.

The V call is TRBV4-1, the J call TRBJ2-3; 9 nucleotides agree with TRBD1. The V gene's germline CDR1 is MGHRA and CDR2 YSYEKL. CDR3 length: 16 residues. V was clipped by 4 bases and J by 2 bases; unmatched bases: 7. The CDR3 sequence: CASSPYWTGVTDTQYF. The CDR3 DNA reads TGCGCCAGCAGCCCGTATTGGACAGGGGTCACAGATACGCAGTATTTT.

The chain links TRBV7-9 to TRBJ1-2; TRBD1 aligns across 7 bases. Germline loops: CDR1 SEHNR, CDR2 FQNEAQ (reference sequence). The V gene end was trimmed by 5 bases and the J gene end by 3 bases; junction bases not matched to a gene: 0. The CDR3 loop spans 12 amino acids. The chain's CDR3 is CASSDRDYGYTF. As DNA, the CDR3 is TGTGCCAGCAGCGACAGGGACTATGGCTACACCTTC.

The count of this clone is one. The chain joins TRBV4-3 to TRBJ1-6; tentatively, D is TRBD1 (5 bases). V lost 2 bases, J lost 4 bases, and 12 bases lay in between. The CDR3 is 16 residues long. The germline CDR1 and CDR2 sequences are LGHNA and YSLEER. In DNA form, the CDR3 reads TGCGCCAGCAGCCAACCCCTGACAGATTATAATTCACCCCTCCACTTT. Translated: CASSQPLTDYNSPLHF.